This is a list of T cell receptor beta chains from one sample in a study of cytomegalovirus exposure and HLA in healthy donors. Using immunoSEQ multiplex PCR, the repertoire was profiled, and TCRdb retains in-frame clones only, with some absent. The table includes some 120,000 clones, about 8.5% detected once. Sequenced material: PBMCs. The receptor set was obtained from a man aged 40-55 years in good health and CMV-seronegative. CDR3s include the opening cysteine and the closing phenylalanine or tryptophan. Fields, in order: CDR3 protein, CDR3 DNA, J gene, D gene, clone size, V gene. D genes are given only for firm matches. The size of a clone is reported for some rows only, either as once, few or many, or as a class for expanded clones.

CDR3aa: CASSSTSGGYNEQFF
CDR3nt: TGTGCCAGCTCTTCGACTAGCGGGGGGTACAATGAGCAGTTCTTC
j_gene: TRBJ2-1
d_gene: TRBD2
abundance: NA
v_gene: TRBV18

CDR3aa: CASSSRTVTGELFF
CDR3nt: TGTGCCAGCAGCTCGAGGACTGTCACCGGGGAGCTGTTTTTT
j_gene: TRBJ2-2
d_gene: NA
abundance: NA
v_gene: TRBV5-6

CDR3aa: CAWNQGRGLGYTF
CDR3nt: TGTGCCTGGAACCAGGGCAGGGGGCTTGGCTACACCTTC
j_gene: TRBJ1-2
d_gene: TRBD1
abundance: NA
v_gene: TRBV30

CDR3aa: CASSYVFLAPLHF
CDR3nt: TGTGCCAGCAGTTACGTTTTTTTAGCCCCCCTCCACTTT
j_gene: TRBJ1-6
d_gene: NA
abundance: NA
v_gene: TRBV6-6

CDR3aa: CASSTGTGYSGANVLTF
CDR3nt: TGTGCCAGCAGCACCGGGACAGGGTACTCTGGGGCCAACGTCCTGACTTTC
j_gene: TRBJ2-6
d_gene: TRBD1
abundance: few
v_gene: TRBV5-6

CDR3aa: CSVEDPLGGGETQYF
CDR3nt: TGCAGCGTTGAAGACCCCTTGGGGGGAGGTGAGACCCAGTACTTC
j_gene: TRBJ2-5
d_gene: NA
abundance: few
v_gene: TRBV29-1

CDR3aa: CASSEVTGPDTQYF
CDR3nt: TGTGCCAGCAGTGAAGTGACAGGGCCAGATACGCAGTATTTT
j_gene: TRBJ2-3
d_gene: TRBD1
abundance: few
v_gene: TRBV6-1

CDR3aa: CASSPNPGTGATGELFF
CDR3nt: TGCGCCAGCAGCCCGAACCCCGGGACAGGGGCCACCGGGGAGCTGTTTTTT
j_gene: TRBJ2-2
d_gene: TRBD1
abundance: NA
v_gene: TRBV5-1

CDR3aa: CASTTNSRISSYEQYF
CDR3nt: TGTGCCAGCACAACTAACTCCCGAATAAGCTCCTACGAGCAGTACTTC
j_gene: TRBJ2-7
d_gene: NA
abundance: NA
v_gene: TRBV2

CDR3aa: CASSSRQETQYF
CDR3nt: TGTGCCAGCAGCTCCCGTCAAGAGACCCAGTACTTC
j_gene: TRBJ2-5
d_gene: NA
abundance: few
v_gene: TRBV5-4

CDR3aa: CASSLWDREQETQYF
CDR3nt: TGTGCCAGCAGCTTATGGGACAGGGAACAAGAGACCCAGTACTTC
j_gene: TRBJ2-5
d_gene: TRBD1
abundance: NA
v_gene: TRBV7-8

CDR3aa: CASRGTGPGGYTF
CDR3nt: TGTGCCAGTAGGGGAACAGGGCCAGGTGGCTACACCTTC
j_gene: TRBJ1-2
d_gene: NA
abundance: few
v_gene: TRBV19

CDR3aa: CASSDRGGRGGYTF
CDR3nt: TGTGCCAGCAGCGACCGTGGTGGGCGTGGCGGCTACACCTTC
j_gene: TRBJ1-2
d_gene: NA
abundance: NA
v_gene: TRBV13

CDR3aa: CASSVQRGSETNEKLFF
CDR3nt: TGTGCCAGCAGTGTACAAAGGGGAAGTGAAACTAATGAAAAACTGTTTTTT
j_gene: TRBJ1-4
d_gene: NA
abundance: NA
v_gene: TRBV2

CDR3aa: CASSSSGGRRDTQYF
CDR3nt: TGTGCCAGCAGTTCAAGCGGGGGGCGCAGAGATACGCAGTATTTT
j_gene: TRBJ2-3
d_gene: TRBD2
abundance: few
v_gene: TRBV13

CDR3aa: CASSFSPVGGDTQYF
CDR3nt: TGTGCCAGCAGCTTCTCGCCAGTGGGGGGGGATACGCAGTATTTT
j_gene: TRBJ2-3
d_gene: TRBD2
abundance: NA
v_gene: TRBV13

CDR3aa: CASSGPGTAQETQYF
CDR3nt: TGTGCCAGCAGTGGCCCCGGGACAGCCCAAGAGACCCAGTACTTC
j_gene: TRBJ2-5
d_gene: TRBD1
abundance: few
v_gene: TRBV6-6

CDR3aa: CASSQDTAGAQPQHF
CDR3nt: TGTGCCAGCAGCCAAGATACGGCAGGGGCTCAGCCCCAGCATTTT
j_gene: TRBJ1-5
d_gene: NA
abundance: few
v_gene: TRBV4-2

CDR3aa: CASSLLNEKLFF
CDR3nt: TGCGCCAGCAGCCTCCTTAATGAAAAACTGTTTTTT
j_gene: TRBJ1-4
d_gene: NA
abundance: few
v_gene: TRBV4-1

CDR3aa: CASSLSRTKQETQYF
CDR3nt: TGTGCCAGCAGCTTATCTCGGACTAAACAAGAGACCCAGTACTTC
j_gene: TRBJ2-5
d_gene: NA
abundance: few
v_gene: TRBV7-6

CDR3aa: CASSGSGVNGELFF
CDR3nt: TGTGCCAGCAGTGGGTCGGGGGTGAACGGGGAGCTGTTTTTT
j_gene: TRBJ2-2
d_gene: NA
abundance: NA
v_gene: TRBV2

CDR3aa: CASSLTGQRGRDTQYF
CDR3nt: TGTGCCAGCAGCTTAACAGGGCAGCGGGGGAGAGATACGCAGTATTTT
j_gene: TRBJ2-3
d_gene: TRBD2
abundance: few
v_gene: TRBV7-2

CDR3aa: CASSEVGTGTGELFF
CDR3nt: TGTGCCAGCAGTGAAGTGGGGACTGGCACCGGGGAGCTGTTTTTT
j_gene: TRBJ2-2
d_gene: NA
abundance: NA
v_gene: TRBV2

CDR3aa: CSVPKTLAGGRGEQFF
CDR3nt: TGCAGCGTCCCAAAGACCCTAGCGGGGGGGAGGGGTGAGCAGTTCTTC
j_gene: TRBJ2-1
d_gene: TRBD2
abundance: NA
v_gene: TRBV29-1

CDR3aa: CSARRAFF
CDR3nt: TGCAGTGCTAGGCGGGCTTTCTTT
j_gene: TRBJ1-1
d_gene: NA
abundance: NA
v_gene: TRBV20-1

CDR3aa: CASSVPGQMRNQPQHF
CDR3nt: TGTGCCAGCAGTGTCCCCGGACAGATGCGCAATCAGCCCCAGCATTTT
j_gene: TRBJ1-5
d_gene: NA
abundance: few
v_gene: TRBV6-1

CDR3aa: CASSFTGFNEQYF
CDR3nt: TGTGCCAGCAGTTTCACAGGGTTTAACGAGCAGTACTTC
j_gene: TRBJ2-7
d_gene: NA
abundance: few
v_gene: TRBV27

CDR3aa: CASSPGVTGELFF
CDR3nt: TGTGCCAGCAGCCCGGGGGTCACCGGGGAGCTGTTTTTT
j_gene: TRBJ2-2
d_gene: NA
abundance: NA
v_gene: TRBV6-1

CDR3aa: CASRDRNNSPLHF
CDR3nt: TGTGCCAGTAGAGACAGGAATAATTCACCCCTCCACTTT
j_gene: TRBJ1-6
d_gene: NA
abundance: NA
v_gene: TRBV19

CDR3aa: CASSYGRNTEAFF
CDR3nt: TGCGCCAGCAGCTATGGCCGGAACACTGAAGCTTTCTTT
j_gene: TRBJ1-1
d_gene: NA
abundance: few
v_gene: TRBV4-3

CDR3aa: CASSLTGQNTGELFF
CDR3nt: TGTGCCAGCAGCTTGACAGGGCAGAACACCGGGGAGCTGTTTTTT
j_gene: TRBJ2-2
d_gene: TRBD1
abundance: NA
v_gene: TRBV11-3

CDR3aa: CASSLGTGSSYEQYF
CDR3nt: TGCGCCAGCAGCCTAGGGACAGGGAGCTCCTACGAGCAGTACTTC
j_gene: TRBJ2-7
d_gene: TRBD1
abundance: few
v_gene: TRBV5-1

CDR3aa: CASSDRSSNTEAFF
CDR3nt: TGTGCCAGCAGTGACAGATCCTCGAACACTGAAGCTTTCTTT
j_gene: TRBJ1-1
d_gene: NA
abundance: few
v_gene: TRBV2

CDR3aa: CASRPPGQAGEKLFF
CDR3nt: TGCGCCAGCCGGCCTCCGGGACAGGCGGGTGAAAAACTGTTTTTT
j_gene: TRBJ1-4
d_gene: TRBD1
abundance: few
v_gene: TRBV4-1

CDR3aa: CASSYSGDYNEQFF
CDR3nt: TGTGCCAGCAGCTATAGCGGGGACTACAATGAGCAGTTCTTC
j_gene: TRBJ2-1
d_gene: TRBD2
abundance: NA
v_gene: TRBV7-9

CDR3aa: CASSTPGGAHYGYTF
CDR3nt: TGTGCCAGCAGCACTCCTGGGGGGGCCCACTATGGCTACACCTTC
j_gene: TRBJ1-2
d_gene: NA
abundance: NA
v_gene: TRBV28

CDR3aa: CASSQDSGSYGYTF
CDR3nt: TGCGCCAGCAGCCAAGATAGCGGCTCCTATGGCTACACCTTC
j_gene: TRBJ1-2
d_gene: NA
abundance: few
v_gene: TRBV4-1

CDR3aa: CASTRESEQYF
CDR3nt: TGTGCCAGCACTAGAGAGAGCGAGCAGTACTTC
j_gene: TRBJ2-7
d_gene: NA
abundance: NA
v_gene: TRBV5-6

CDR3aa: CAWNVRGVTDTQYF
CDR3nt: TGTGCCTGGAACGTTAGAGGAGTCACAGATACGCAGTATTTT
j_gene: TRBJ2-3
d_gene: NA
abundance: NA
v_gene: TRBV30

CDR3aa: CASSVDRENSPLHF
CDR3nt: TGTGCCAGCAGTGTGGACAGGGAGAACTCACCCCTCCACTTT
j_gene: TRBJ1-6
d_gene: TRBD1
abundance: few
v_gene: TRBV6-1

CDR3aa: CASSIAGATDTQYF
CDR3nt: TGTGCCAGTAGTATTGCGGGTGCCACAGATACGCAGTATTTT
j_gene: TRBJ2-3
d_gene: NA
abundance: few
v_gene: TRBV19

CDR3aa: CASSLGGGQGGELFF
CDR3nt: TGTGCCAGCAGCTTAGGAGGAGGGCAGGGCGGGGAGCTGTTTTTT
j_gene: TRBJ2-2
d_gene: NA
abundance: NA
v_gene: TRBV7-2

CDR3aa: CASSSLAGGPPDTQYF
CDR3nt: TGTGCCAGCAGCTCGTTAGCGGGGGGGCCCCCAGATACGCAGTATTTT
j_gene: TRBJ2-3
d_gene: TRBD2
abundance: few
v_gene: TRBV2

CDR3aa: CASTPASGGWRTGELFF
CDR3nt: TGTGCCAGCACGCCTGCTAGCGGGGGGTGGAGAACCGGGGAGCTGTTTTTT
j_gene: TRBJ2-2
d_gene: TRBD2
abundance: few
v_gene: TRBV25-1

CDR3aa: CASSWLRGQGNDEQFF
CDR3nt: TGCGCCAGCAGCTGGCTGAGGGGACAGGGAAACGATGAGCAGTTCTTC
j_gene: TRBJ2-1
d_gene: TRBD1
abundance: few
v_gene: TRBV5-1

CDR3aa: CASSSGGYNEQFF
CDR3nt: TGTGCCAGCAGCTCCGGGGGTTACAATGAGCAGTTCTTC
j_gene: TRBJ2-1
d_gene: NA
abundance: NA
v_gene: TRBV7-9

CDR3aa: CASSPPAGTGAGTYGYTF
CDR3nt: TGTGCCAGTAGCCCTCCCGCCGGGACAGGGGCGGGTACTTATGGCTACACCTTC
j_gene: TRBJ1-2
d_gene: TRBD1
abundance: NA
v_gene: TRBV19

CDR3aa: CASSQGERGQSPLHF
CDR3nt: TGCGCCAGCAGCCAAGGGGAAAGGGGGCAATCACCCCTCCACTTT
j_gene: TRBJ1-6
d_gene: TRBD1
abundance: NA
v_gene: TRBV4-3

CDR3aa: CASSHGQGRDTQYF
CDR3nt: TGTGCCAGTAGCCATGGACAGGGGAGGGATACGCAGTATTTT
j_gene: TRBJ2-3
d_gene: TRBD1
abundance: NA
v_gene: TRBV19

CDR3aa: CSVKGGESTNEKLFF
CDR3nt: TGCAGCGTCAAAGGTGGGGAGTCAACTAATGAAAAACTGTTTTTT
j_gene: TRBJ1-4
d_gene: NA
abundance: few
v_gene: TRBV29-1